This TCR beta chain stems from a study of regulatory T cells in long-lasting Graves disease (dated by TCRdb to the early 2020s). Study-wide context: Persistent Graves' disease meant more than 5 years of antithyroid drug treatment with TSH receptor autoantibodies that stayed positive. Peripheral blood TCR sequencing and RNA sequencing compared persistent Graves' disease patients with newly diagnosed Graves' disease patients. The study was conducted in China and was registered as a clinical trial. A total of around 35 samples underwent TCR sequencing: about 13 from persistent and some 20 from newly diagnosed Graves' disease patients. On average, persistent Graves' disease patients in the clinical cohort had been on antithyroid drugs for around ten years.

The study at large found these results: Only the TCR beta chain was sequenced and analyzed. Persistent Graves' disease patients showed lower TCR Shannon entropy and fewer highly expanded clones than newly diagnosed patients, suggesting clonal expansion. Preferential use of TRBV28, TRBJ1-2 and TRBJ2-5 was observed in persistent disease, whereas TRBV20-1 and TRBJ2-1 were favored in newly diagnosed disease. The authors noted that the small sample size was a limitation that may lower accuracy. A larger number of public clonotypes was shared among persistent patients (around 3,000) than among newly diagnosed patients (more than 850). The study examined only peripheral blood because the primary lesion, thyroid tissue, could not be accessed.

The time point label for this specimen denotes: persistent/refractory GD, antithyroid drugs over 5 years with positive TRAb. RNA was extracted from PBMCs in TRIzol for both TCR sequencing and RNA sequencing. The diagnosis of Graves' disease was made according to American Thyroid Association guidelines. Patients were recruited from an endocrinology department in Xi'an, China. Each patient gave approximately 9 milliliters of peripheral blood, collected in an EDTA anticoagulant tube. Ficoll Paque Plus density gradient separation was used to isolate PBMCs, and no further T cell sorting was done. An Agilent 2100 Bioanalyzer and agarose gel were used to check RNA quality, while a NanoDrop 2000 measured RNA concentration. This clonotype was seen a handful of times. The antigen this receptor binds is unknown. Base qualities are not provided; no much larger clone lies one nucleotide away. The library was obtained by multiplex PCR. The data were produced on an Illumina HiSeq 4000. To build TCR beta libraries, CDR3 regions were amplified by Arm-PCR using iRepertoire HTBI primers. Before sequencing, the PCR products went through gel purification. For the original study's pipeline: Gene usage analysis of CDR3 amino acid clonotypes relied on the approximately 60 TRBV and over 13 TRBJ segments identified across samples. Filtered high-quality paired reads were merged into contigs using COPE and FqMerger. Contigs were aligned with BLAST to IMGT TRBV, TRBD and TRBJ reference genes, and CDR3 was defined per IMGT. Highly expanded clones were defined as clonotypes with a frequency above 0.1%. Shannon entropy was used to measure repertoire diversity, and the Gini coefficient was used to measure V-J evenness. A clonotype found in more than one individual was treated as public. In-frame beta chains were kept once TCRdb had trimmed the public reads at Q25 with fastp and called clones with MiXCR. Rows are combined by CDR3 protein, so each entry shows the most common genes and DNA. These V and J calls rely on TCRdb rather than the paper's analysis. This sample has hundreds of thousands of distinct CDR3 sequences in its table, and 20% to 25% of those were observed once. The top ten clonotypes cover 13% of the sample.

Its CDR3 holds 14 amino acids, cysteine through phenylalanine. Only CDR3 DNA remains: 42 bases, in frame from the first base. V is reduced by 3 bases and J by 9 bases, leaving a spacing of 18 bases between them. The germline V gene (reference sequence) sets CDR1 to MNHEY and CDR2 to SMNVEV. This clonotype was sampled from a female donor with Graves disease. The material sequenced was peripheral blood mononuclear cells (PBMCs), taken when the disease was refractory, from a patient treated with antithyroid drugs. The chain joins TRBV27 to TRBJ2-7, and the D gene may be TRBD1, 6 bases matching. This receptor has the CDR3 CASSFRTASFGQYF. The DNA sequence follows: TGTGCCAGCAGTTTTCGGACAGCGAGTTTCGGGCAGTACTTC.